This T cell receptor beta chain emerged from a study of patients and donors after allogeneic stem cell transplantation. TCRdb processed the RT-PCR reads anew with MiXCR; each CDR3 protein has one entry. Here the sample spans 900,000 to 1,000,000 distinct CDR3 sequences, approximately 19% being singletons. The CDR3 has 15 amino acids. V shed 1 base and J 4 bases; nucleotides not matched to a gene: 1. The receptor comes from a human donor who was either an allogeneic HSCT recipient or a stem cell or donor lymphocyte infusion donor (not recorded which). It is not recorded whose cells these are; they may come from a transplant donor. Material for sequencing was blood, either unsorted or a sorted T cell fraction (not recorded which). The chain links TRBV12-3 or TRBV12-4 to TRBJ2-1, with 10 nucleotides matching TRBD1. The CDR3 DNA reads TGTGCCAGCAGTTTAGAGGACAGGGGGTACAATGAGCAGTTCTTC. Residues: CASSLEDRGYNEQFF.